These 8 T cell receptor beta chains originate from one sample sequenced in a study of CD8+CD57+ T cells in acquired aplastic anemia (dated 2018 in TCRdb). The sample was run on an Illumina HiSeq 2000. Genomic DNA served as template for TCR beta VDJ combination and CDR3 sequence profiling. The public reads were reprocessed in TCRdb via fastp at Q25 and MiXCR, keeping in-frame beta chains. Each entry merges the rows of one CDR3 protein and shows their most common DNA and genes. The sample profile shows a few hundred thousand distinct CDR3 sequences; approximately 60% of them were found once. Approximately 30% of the sample lies in the top ten. Sequenced input: sorted CD4+, CD8+, or CD8+CD57+ T cells (not recorded which) from PBMCs. The receptors here all came from a human donor in good health.

The V gene is TRBV5-1, the J gene TRBJ2-1; 9 nucleotides agree with TRBD1. V lost 6 bases to trimming and J lost 15 bases; unmatched junction nucleotides: 16. In germline, CDR1 is SGHRS, CDR2 YFSETQ. The CDR3 loop spans 14 amino acids. Written as DNA, the CDR3 is TGCGCCAGCAACCTTCTCCCGGGACAGGGTGGCGTGTTCTTC. It yields the protein CASNLLPGQGGVFF.

This rearrangement joins TRBV24-1 to TRBJ1-2; 9 nucleotides match TRBD1. The CDR3 is made up of 14 amino acids. The germline V gene encodes CDR1 KGHDR and CDR2 SFDVKD. V shed 3 bases and J 7 bases; nucleotides not matched to a gene: 5. The CDR3 region has the DNA TGTGCCACCAGTGATAGGGACAGGGCACTTGGCTACACCTTC. Its protein is CATSDRDRALGYTF.

J is TRBJ2-3 and V is TRBV29-1; D unclear. V was cut by 2 bases and J by 2 bases, with 5 bases left in between. The CDR3 extends over 12 amino acids. CDR1 and CDR2 from the germline V gene are SQVTM and ANQGSEA. For the CDR3, the DNA is TGCAGCGTTGAACAGAACACAGATACGCAGTATTTT. Protein sequence: CSVEQNTDTQYF.

Ten or more counts support this clonotype. The CDR3 sequence is CASSVDRGNTEAFF. Written as DNA, the CDR3 is TGTGCCAGCAGCGTAGACAGGGGGAACACTGAAGCTTTCTTT. The chain links TRBV9 to TRBJ1-1; TRBD1 aligns across 7 bases. The CDR3 is 14 residues long. Germline V gene data show CDR1 as SGDLS and CDR2 as YYNGEE. J lost 1 base, V lost 0 bases, and 0 bases had no gene match.

This clonotype was detected many times. The chain uses TRBV7-9 and TRBJ2-1; D uncertain. Trimming shortened V by 6 bases and J by 2 bases, and 14 bases separated the two germline ends. The CDR3 extends over 15 amino acids. Looked up from germline, CDR1 is SEHNR and CDR2 is FQNEAQ (reference sequence). This CDR3 reads CASSYGAFTYNEQFF. CDR3 bases: TGTGCCAGCAGTTATGGTGCCTTTACCTACAATGAGCAGTTCTTC.

The chain couples TRBV7-9 to TRBJ2-1; no clear D. Trimming removed 5 bases from V and 10 bases from J, with 15 bases in between. This CDR3 comprises 13 residues. Germline lookup yields CDR1 SEHNR and CDR2 FQNEAQ (reference sequence). The CDR3 bases are TGTGCCAGCAGCCCGAATAATTTGGGCGAGCAGTTCTTC. The encoded protein is CASSPNNLGEQFF.

The gene calls are TRBV19 and TRBJ2-5, with D perhaps matching TRBD2 (5 bases). Germline assignment: CDR1 LNHDA and CDR2 SQIVND (reference sequence). This CDR3 has 14 residues. The ends were cut back, 0 bases at V and 4 bases at J, with 9 bases in the middle. The CDR3 is CASSIDRAGETQYF. In DNA, the CDR3 is TGTGCCAGTAGTATAGATCGGGCGGGAGAGACCCAGTACTTC.

The gene calls are TRBV12-3 or TRBV12-4 and TRBJ2-3; D assignment may be TRBD1 or TRBD2 (5 bases each). Trimming removed 4 bases at V and 13 bases at J, with 21 bases between. This CDR3 has 14 residues. This CDR3 reads CASSYSPGPTGEYF. The CDR3 DNA reads TGTGCCAGCAGTTACTCCCCGGGACCTACCGGGGAGTATTTT.